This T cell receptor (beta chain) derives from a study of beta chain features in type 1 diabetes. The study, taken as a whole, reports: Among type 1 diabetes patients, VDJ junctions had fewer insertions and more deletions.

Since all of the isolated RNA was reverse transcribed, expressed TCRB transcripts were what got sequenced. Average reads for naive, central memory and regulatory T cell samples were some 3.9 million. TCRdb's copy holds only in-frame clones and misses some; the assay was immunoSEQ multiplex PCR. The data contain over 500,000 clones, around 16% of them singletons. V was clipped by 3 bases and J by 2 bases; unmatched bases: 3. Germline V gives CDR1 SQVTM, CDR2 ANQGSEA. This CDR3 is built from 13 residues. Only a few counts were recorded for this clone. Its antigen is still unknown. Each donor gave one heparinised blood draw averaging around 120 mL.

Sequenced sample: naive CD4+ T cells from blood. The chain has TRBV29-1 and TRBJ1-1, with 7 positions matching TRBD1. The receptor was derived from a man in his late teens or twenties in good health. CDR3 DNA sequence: TGCAGCGTTGACGCAGGGGGAAACACTGAAGCTTTCTTT. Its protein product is CSVDAGGNTEAFF. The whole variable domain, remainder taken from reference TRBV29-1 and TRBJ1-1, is SAVISQKPSRDICQRGTSLTIQCQVDSQVTMMFWYRQQPGQSLTLIATANQGSEATYESGFVIDKFPISRPNLTFSTLTVSNMSPEDSSIYLCSVDAGGNTEAFFGQGTRLTVV.